A selection of T cell receptor beta chains follows, all from one sample in a study of Graves' ophthalmopathy and Graves' hyperthyroidism. Via MiXCR, TCRdb re-called the multiplex PCR reads, giving one row per CDR3 protein. The sample has about 550,000 distinct CDR3 sequences; under 40% are singletons. The sequenced sample was peripheral blood or thyroid tissue (not recorded which). Every receptor here comes from an adult man with Graves' hyperthyroidism. The CDR3 runs from the conserved cysteine through the conserved F or W. A D gene is named only where the DNA matches it firmly. The size of a clone is reported for some rows only, either as once, few or many, or as a class for expanded clones.

NA NA TRBJ2-1 TRBV24-1 TGTGCCACCAGTGATTTGCAAGGGGGGGACTACAATGAGCAGTTCTTC CATSDLQGGDYNEQFF
many NA TRBJ1-6 TRBV6-1 TGTGCCAGCACCCAGGACCTCTATAATTCACCCCTCCACTTT CASTQDLYNSPLHF
many NA TRBJ1-1 TRBV19 TGTGCCAGTCGAAAGGGGGGGGCGAACACTGAAGCTTTCTTT CASRKGGANTEAFF
NA TRBD1 TRBJ2-7 TRBV7-2 TGTGCCAGCAGCCCACGGGACAGGGGCCAGTACGAGCAGTACTTC CASSPRDRGQYEQYF
NA TRBD1 TRBJ1-4 TRBV27 TGTGCCAGCAGTTCTCAGGGGGACACGAAATTTGAAAAACTGTTTTTT CASSSQGDTKFEKLFF
many NA TRBJ1-5 TRBV2 TGTGCCAGCAGCCAAAGGACCAATAGCAATCAGCCCCAGCATTTT CASSQRTNSNQPQHF
NA TRBD1 TRBJ2-2 TRBV10-3 TGTGCCATCAGTACGACAGGGTACACCGGGGAGCTGTTTTTT CAISTTGYTGELFF
NA TRBD1 TRBJ2-7 TRBV19 TGTGCCAGTAGTATAAGCCTTGGAGGGGACAGGGCTTTCTACGAGCAGTACTTC CASSISLGGDRAFYEQYF
NA TRBD1 TRBJ1-2 TRBV2 TGTGCCAGCAGTGTGGAGGGGGCACAGCAGACTAACTATGGCTACACCTTC CASSVEGAQQTNYGYTF
NA TRBD1 TRBJ1-5 TRBV7-9 TGTGCCAGCAGCTTAGGGACAGGGGGCAGAGGAAATCAGCCCCAGCATTTT CASSLGTGGRGNQPQHF
many NA TRBJ1-6 TRBV7-9 TGTGCCAGCAGCCCGGACAGTGATAATTCACCCCTCCACTTT CASSPDSDNSPLHF
few NA TRBJ1-5 TRBV2 TGTGCCAGCAATAATAACGGGTACAATCAGCCCCAGCATTTT CASNNNGYNQPQHF
NA NA TRBJ2-3 TRBV10-3 TGTAGCCATCATGCTGGCGATACGCAGTATTTT CSHHAGDTQYF
NA NA TRBJ1-1 TRBV19 TGTGCCAGTAGTAAACTCACTGAAGCTTCCTTT CASSKLTEASF
NA NA TRBJ2-7 TRBV28 TGTGCCAGCAGTTTAAACCGGAACTACGAGCAGTACTTC CASSLNRNYEQYF
NA NA TRBJ1-1 TRBV10-2 TGCGCCAGCAGCCAACTATGGAGGGGGACGAACACTGAAGCTTTCTTT CASSQLWRGTNTEAFF
NA NA TRBJ2-7 TRBV29-1 TGCAGCGTTGAGATGAGCTCCTACAATGAGCAGTACTTC CSVEMSSYNEQYF
NA NA TRBJ2-5 TRBV5-4 TGTGCCAGCAGCGAAGGACGGCTGGCGCGAGAGACCCAGTACTTC CASSEGRLARETQYF
NA TRBD1 TRBJ1-1 TRBV2 TGTGCCAGCACCTACAGGGGCGACAGTTCTCACGGGGACACTGAAGCTTTCTTT CASTYRGDSSHGDTEAFF
NA NA TRBJ2-7 TRBV7-9 TGTGCCAGCAGCGAACGGGCCGGGCAGGGAGTGAGATACTTC CASSERAGQGVRYF
NA TRBD2 TRBJ2-7 TRBV5-1 TGCGCCAGCAGCCCCTCGGGACTAGCGGCAACCTACGAGCAGTACTTC CASSPSGLAATYEQYF
many NA TRBJ1-5 TRBV12-3/TRBV12-4 TGTGCCAGCAGTTTAGACGGACGTCCCAATCAGCCCCAGCATTTT CASSLDGRPNQPQHF
many NA TRBJ1-5 TRBV24-1 TGTGCCACCAGTGAGGGGTTCAATCAGCCCCAGCATTTT CATSEGFNQPQHF
few TRBD1 TRBJ2-5 TRBV7-9 TGTGCCAGCAGCCCCGGCAGGGGGATTGGGGAGACCCAGTACTTC CASSPGRGIGETQYF
NA TRBD2 TRBJ2-5 TRBV20-1 TGCAGTGCTAGTCGGACTAGCGGGGGAGAGACCCAGTACTTC CSASRTSGGETQYF
few NA TRBJ2-7 TRBV27 TGTGCCAGCAGTTTCTCATGGGCAGGCGGTTCTTACGAGCAGTACTTC CASSFSWAGGSYEQYF
many TRBD1 TRBJ2-7 TRBV5-1 TGCGCCAGCAGCTCCGGACAGGGGGCGCGGGAGCAGTACTTC CASSSGQGAREQYF
NA NA TRBJ1-5 TRBV12-3/TRBV12-4 TGTGCCAGCAGTTTAAGCCTACAAGGCCAGCCCCAGCATTTT CASSLSLQGQPQHF
many TRBD2 TRBJ2-5 TRBV6-5 TGTGCCAGCAGTTTCGGACTAGCGGGACTTGAGACCCAGTACTTC CASSFGLAGLETQYF
NA NA TRBJ1-1 TRBV14 TGTGCCAGCAGCCAAATTGGGCGCTCGAACACTGAAGCTTTCTTT CASSQIGRSNTEAFF
NA NA TRBJ2-1 TRBV20-1 TGCAGTGCTAGAGAGGTTGGGGGAGGCTACAATGAGCAGTTCTTC CSAREVGGGYNEQFF
NA TRBD1 TRBJ1-2 TRBV9 TGTGCCAGCAGCGTAACGGACAGGGTTGATGGCTACACCTTC CASSVTDRVDGYTF
few TRBD2 TRBJ2-7 TRBV2 TGTGCCAGCAACGGGGGGATCTACGAGCAGTACTTC CASNGGIYEQYF
NA NA TRBJ1-2 TRBV24-1 TGTGCCACCAGAAGCGGGGTAGGCTACACCTTC CATRSGVGYTF
NA TRBD1 TRBJ2-1 TRBV10-2 TGCGCCAGCAGTCCCTCAACCGGGACAGGGGCCTACAATGAGCAGTTCTTC CASSPSTGTGAYNEQFF
many TRBD1 TRBJ2-2 TRBV12-3/TRBV12-4 TGTGCCAGCAGTTTAGCAGGACAGGCGAACACCGGGGAGCTGTTTTTT CASSLAGQANTGELFF
few NA TRBJ2-3 TRBV29-1 TGCAGCGTTGACGGGTCCTACCCTGGCACAGATACGCAGTATTTT CSVDGSYPGTDTQYF
few NA TRBJ1-5 TRBV5-5 TGTGCCAGCAGCTTCACAGGTGCGGAGCCCCAGCATTTT CASSFTGAEPQHF
many TRBD1 TRBJ1-1 TRBV5-1 TGCGCCAGCAGGGACAGGGGCGCGAACACTGAAGCTTTCTTT CASRDRGANTEAFF
few TRBD1 TRBJ1-4 TRBV27 TGTGCCAGCCGAAAACAGGGGTATGAAAAACTGTTTTTT CASRKQGYEKLFF
many NA TRBJ2-7 TRBV12-3/TRBV12-4 TGTGCCAGCAGTTTAGCGGGGGTCTTGCCCTACGAGCAGTACTTC CASSLAGVLPYEQYF
NA NA TRBJ2-1 TRBV11-1 TGTGCCAGCAGCTTAGGACCCGGAAATGAGCAGTTCTTC CASSLGPGNEQFF
many NA TRBJ2-5 TRBV12-3/TRBV12-4 TGTGCCAGCAGCCCCGCCCAGGAGACCCAGTACTTC CASSPAQETQYF
many NA TRBJ1-4 TRBV20-1 TGCAGTGCTAGAGATCTGGCAGGGGTCTATGAAAAACTGTTTTTT CSARDLAGVYEKLFF
many NA TRBJ1-5 TRBV20-1 TGCAGTAGCGGACAGATCAATCAGCCCCAGCATTTT CSSGQINQPQHF
many NA TRBJ2-7 TRBV20-1 TGCAAGGCCGTGGCAGGGTGGAACGAGCAGTACTTC CKAVAGWNEQYF
many TRBD1 TRBJ1-2 TRBV29-1 TGCAGCGTTGAGGGGACAGGGAGCAACTATGGCTACACCTTC CSVEGTGSNYGYTF
many NA TRBJ1-4 TRBV7-6 TGTGCCAGCAGTCGAGGAGCCGGGCAGGGTGAAAAACTGTTTTTT CASSRGAGQGEKLFF
many NA TRBJ2-2 TRBV12-3/TRBV12-4 TGTGCCAGCAGTTTACGGGGGACCCACACCGGGGAGCTGTTTTTT CASSLRGTHTGELFF
many TRBD1 TRBJ2-7 TRBV20-1 TGCAGTACCCGACGGACAGGGGAGGACGAGCAGTACTTC CSTRRTGEDEQYF
few NA TRBJ1-1 TRBV10-3 TGTGCCATCAGTGAGTCAATAGGTCTGAACACTGAAGCTTTCTTT CAISESIGLNTEAFF
many NA TRBJ1-2 TRBV9 TGTGCCAGCAGCCCCTATTCGAGGGGGACGGGCTATGGCTACACCTTC CASSPYSRGTGYGYTF